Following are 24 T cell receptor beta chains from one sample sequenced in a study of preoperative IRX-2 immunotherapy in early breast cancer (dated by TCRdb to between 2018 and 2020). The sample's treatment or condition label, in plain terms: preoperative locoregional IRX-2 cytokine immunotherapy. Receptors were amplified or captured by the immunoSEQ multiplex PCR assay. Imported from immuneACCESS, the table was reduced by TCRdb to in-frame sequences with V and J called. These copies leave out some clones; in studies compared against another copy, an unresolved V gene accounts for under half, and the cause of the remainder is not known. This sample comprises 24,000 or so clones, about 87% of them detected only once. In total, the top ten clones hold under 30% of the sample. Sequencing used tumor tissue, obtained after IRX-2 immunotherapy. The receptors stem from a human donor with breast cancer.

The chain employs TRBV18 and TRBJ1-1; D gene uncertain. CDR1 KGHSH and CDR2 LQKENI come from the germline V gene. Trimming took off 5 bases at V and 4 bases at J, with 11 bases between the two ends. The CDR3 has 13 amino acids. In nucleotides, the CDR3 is TGTGCCAGCTCATCGCGAGCCAGCACTGAAGCTTTCTTT. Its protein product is CASSSRASTEAFF.

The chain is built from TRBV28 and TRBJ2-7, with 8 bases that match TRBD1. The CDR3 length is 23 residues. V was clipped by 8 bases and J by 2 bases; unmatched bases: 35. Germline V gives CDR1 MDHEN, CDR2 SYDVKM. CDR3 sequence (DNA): TGTGCCAGCGCAGTCCACCCGGGACAGGTCCATCTAAAACCGGGACTCTACCCCTACGAGCAGTACGTC. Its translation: CASAVHPGQVHLKPGLYPYEQYV.

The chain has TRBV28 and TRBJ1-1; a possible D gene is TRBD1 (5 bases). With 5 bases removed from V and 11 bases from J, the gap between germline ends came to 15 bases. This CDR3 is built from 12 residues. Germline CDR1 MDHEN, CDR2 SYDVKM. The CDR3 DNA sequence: TGTGCCAGCAGTCCCCAGGGAAGGTGGGCTTTCTTT. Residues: CASSPQGRWAFF.

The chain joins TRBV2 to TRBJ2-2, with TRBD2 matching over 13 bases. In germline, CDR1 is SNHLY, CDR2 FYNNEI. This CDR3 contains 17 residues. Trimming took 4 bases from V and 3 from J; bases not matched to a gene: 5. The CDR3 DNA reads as TGTGCCAGCAGTGGAACTAGCGGGGGGGTGGACACCGGGGAGCTGTTTTTT. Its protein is CASSGTSGGVDTGELFF.

CDR3 region: CASSFLASEQYV. CDR3 sequence (DNA): TGTGCCAGCAGCTTCCTAGCAAGCGAGCAGTACGTC. This sequence joins TRBV6-1 and TRBJ2-7, with a weak D call TRBD2 (5 bases). This CDR3 has 12 amino acids. V was cut by 6 bases and J by 6 bases, with 12 bases left in between. Per the germline V gene, CDR1 is MNHNS and CDR2 is SASEGT.

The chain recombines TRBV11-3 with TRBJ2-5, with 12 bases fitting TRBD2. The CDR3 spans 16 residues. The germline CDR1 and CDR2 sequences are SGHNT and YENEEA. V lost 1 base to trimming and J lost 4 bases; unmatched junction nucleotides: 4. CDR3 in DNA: TGTGCCAGCAGCTTAGGACTAGCGGGGGTTCGAGAGACCCAGTACTTC. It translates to CASSLGLAGVRETQYF.

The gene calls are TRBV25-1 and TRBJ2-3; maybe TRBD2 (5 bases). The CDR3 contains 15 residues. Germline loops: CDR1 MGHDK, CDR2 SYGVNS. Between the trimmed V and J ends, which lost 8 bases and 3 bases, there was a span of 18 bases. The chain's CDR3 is CASRQTGKDTDTQYF. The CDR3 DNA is TGTGCCAGCCGGCAGACCGGGAAGGATACAGATACGCAGTATTTT.

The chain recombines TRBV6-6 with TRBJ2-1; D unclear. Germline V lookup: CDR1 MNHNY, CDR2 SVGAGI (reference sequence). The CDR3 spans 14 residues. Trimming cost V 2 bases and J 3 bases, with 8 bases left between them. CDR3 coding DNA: TGTGCCAGCAGTTACGATGGCAGCTACAATGAGCAGTTCTTC. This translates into CASSYDGSYNEQFF.

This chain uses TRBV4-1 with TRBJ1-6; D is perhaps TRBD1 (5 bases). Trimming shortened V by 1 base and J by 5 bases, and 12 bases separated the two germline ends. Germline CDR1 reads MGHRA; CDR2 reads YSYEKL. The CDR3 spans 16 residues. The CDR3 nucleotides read TGCGCCAGCAGCCAAGTCGGCAGGGAGGATAATTCACCCCTCCACTTT. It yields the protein CASSQVGREDNSPLHF.

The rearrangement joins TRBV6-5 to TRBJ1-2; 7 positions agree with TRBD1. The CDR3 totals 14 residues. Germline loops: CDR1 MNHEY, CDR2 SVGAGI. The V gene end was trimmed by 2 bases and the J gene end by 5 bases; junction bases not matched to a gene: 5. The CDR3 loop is CASSYDREIYGYTF. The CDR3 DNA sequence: TGTGCCAGCAGTTACGACAGGGAGATTTATGGCTACACCTTC.

The CDR3 region is CASSAGQGSYNEQFF. The CDR3 nucleotides are TGTGCCAGCAGCGCTGGACAGGGTTCTTACAATGAGCAGTTCTTC. V and J are TRBV5-6 and TRBJ2-1, with 8 bases identical to TRBD1. Germline assignment: CDR1 SGHDT and CDR2 YYEEEE. V lost 4 bases and J lost 4; bases outside the gene matches: 7. This CDR3 spans 15 amino acids.

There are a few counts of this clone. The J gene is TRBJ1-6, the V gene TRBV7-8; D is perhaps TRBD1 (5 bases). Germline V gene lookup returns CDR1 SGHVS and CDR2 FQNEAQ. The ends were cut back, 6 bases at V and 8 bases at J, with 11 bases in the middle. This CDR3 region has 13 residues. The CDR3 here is CASRLEGDSPLHF. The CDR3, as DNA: TGTGCCAGCAGACTCGAAGGGGATTCACCCCTCCACTTT.

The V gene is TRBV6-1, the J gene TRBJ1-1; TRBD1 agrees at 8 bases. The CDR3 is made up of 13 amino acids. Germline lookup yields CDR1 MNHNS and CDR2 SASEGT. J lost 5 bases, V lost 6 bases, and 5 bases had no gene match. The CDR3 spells CASRQGAGTEAFF. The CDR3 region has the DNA TGTGCCAGCAGGCAGGGGGCTGGAACTGAAGCTTTCTTT.

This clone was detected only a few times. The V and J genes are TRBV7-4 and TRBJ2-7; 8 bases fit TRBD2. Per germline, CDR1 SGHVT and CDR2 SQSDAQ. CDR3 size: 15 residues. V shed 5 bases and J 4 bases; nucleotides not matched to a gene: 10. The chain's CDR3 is CASSPPGGAVYEQYF. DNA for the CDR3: TGTGCCAGCAGCCCACCGGGGGGGGCAGTGTACGAGCAGTACTTC.

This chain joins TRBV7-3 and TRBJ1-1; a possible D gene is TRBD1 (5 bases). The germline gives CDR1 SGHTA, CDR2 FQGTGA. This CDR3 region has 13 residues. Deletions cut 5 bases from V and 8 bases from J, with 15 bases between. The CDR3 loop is CASSTGQGKEAFF. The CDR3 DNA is TGTGCCAGCAGCACCGGGCAGGGTAAGGAAGCTTTCTTT.

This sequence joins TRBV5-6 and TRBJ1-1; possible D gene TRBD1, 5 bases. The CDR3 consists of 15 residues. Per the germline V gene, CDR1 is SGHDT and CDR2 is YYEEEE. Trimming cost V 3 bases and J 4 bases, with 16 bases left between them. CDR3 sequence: CASSSLRAQGTEAFF. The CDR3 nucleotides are TGTGCCAGCAGCTCCCTTAGGGCGCAGGGCACTGAAGCTTTCTTT.

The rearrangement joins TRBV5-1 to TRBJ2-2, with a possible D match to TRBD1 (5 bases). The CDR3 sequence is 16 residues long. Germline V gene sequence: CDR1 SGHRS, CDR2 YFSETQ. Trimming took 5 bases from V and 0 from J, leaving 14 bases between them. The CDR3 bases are TGCGCCAGCAGGCCGGACAATCCCTCGAACACCGGGGAGCTGTTTTTT. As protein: CASRPDNPSNTGELFF.

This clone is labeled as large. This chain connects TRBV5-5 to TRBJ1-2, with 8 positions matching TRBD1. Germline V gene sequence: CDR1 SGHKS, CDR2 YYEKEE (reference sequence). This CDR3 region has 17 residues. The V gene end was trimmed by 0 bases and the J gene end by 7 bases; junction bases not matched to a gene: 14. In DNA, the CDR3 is TGTGCCAGCAGCTTGGAATTTTTAGGACAGGGAAAGTCTGGCTACACCTTC. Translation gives CASSLEFLGQGKSGYTF.

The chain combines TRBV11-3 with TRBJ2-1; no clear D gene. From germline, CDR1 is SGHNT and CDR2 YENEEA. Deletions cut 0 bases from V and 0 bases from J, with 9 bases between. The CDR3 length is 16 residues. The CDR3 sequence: CASSLEGSSSYNEQFF. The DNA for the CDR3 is TGTGCCAGCAGCTTAGAGGGGTCTAGCTCCTACAATGAGCAGTTCTTC.

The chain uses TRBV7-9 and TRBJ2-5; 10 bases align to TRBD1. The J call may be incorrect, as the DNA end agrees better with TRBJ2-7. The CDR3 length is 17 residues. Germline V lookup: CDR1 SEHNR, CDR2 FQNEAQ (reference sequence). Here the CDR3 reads CASSLGEPGQGLYEQYF. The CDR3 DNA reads TGTGCCAGCAGCTTAGGGGAACCGGGACAGGGGTTGTACGAGCAGTACTTC.

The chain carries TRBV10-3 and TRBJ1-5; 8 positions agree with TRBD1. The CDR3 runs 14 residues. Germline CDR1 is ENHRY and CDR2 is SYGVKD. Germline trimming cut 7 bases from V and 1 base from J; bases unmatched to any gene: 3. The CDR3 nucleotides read TGTGCCATCAACCGACAGGGGAGCAATCAGCCCCAGCATTTT. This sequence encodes CAINRQGSNQPQHF.

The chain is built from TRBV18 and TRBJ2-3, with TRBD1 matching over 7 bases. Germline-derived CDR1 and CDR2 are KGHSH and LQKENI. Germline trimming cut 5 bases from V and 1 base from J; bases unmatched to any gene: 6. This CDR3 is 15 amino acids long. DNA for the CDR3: TGTGCCAGCTCATCACAGGGGTCCGGCACAGATACGCAGTATTTT. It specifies CASSSQGSGTDTQYF.

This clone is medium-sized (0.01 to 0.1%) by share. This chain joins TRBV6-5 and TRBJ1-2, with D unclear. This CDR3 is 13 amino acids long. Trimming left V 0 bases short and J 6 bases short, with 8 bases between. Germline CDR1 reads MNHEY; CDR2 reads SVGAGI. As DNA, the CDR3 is TGTGCCAGCAGTTACTCCCCGGATAATGGCTACACCTTC. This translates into CASSYSPDNGYTF.

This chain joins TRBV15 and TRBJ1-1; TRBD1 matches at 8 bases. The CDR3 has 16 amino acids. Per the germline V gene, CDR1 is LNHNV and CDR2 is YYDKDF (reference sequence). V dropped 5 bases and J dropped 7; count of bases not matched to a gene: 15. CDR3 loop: CATSPRRGQGANEAFF. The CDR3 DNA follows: TGTGCCACCAGCCCCCGAAGAGGGCAGGGGGCGAATGAAGCTTTCTTT. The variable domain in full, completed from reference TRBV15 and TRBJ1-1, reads DAMVIQNPRYQVTQFGKPVTLSCSQTLNHNVMYWYQQKSSQAPKLLFHYYDKDFNNEADTPDNFQSRRPNTSFCFLDIRSPGLGDTAMYLCATSPRRGQGANEAFFGQGTRLTVV.